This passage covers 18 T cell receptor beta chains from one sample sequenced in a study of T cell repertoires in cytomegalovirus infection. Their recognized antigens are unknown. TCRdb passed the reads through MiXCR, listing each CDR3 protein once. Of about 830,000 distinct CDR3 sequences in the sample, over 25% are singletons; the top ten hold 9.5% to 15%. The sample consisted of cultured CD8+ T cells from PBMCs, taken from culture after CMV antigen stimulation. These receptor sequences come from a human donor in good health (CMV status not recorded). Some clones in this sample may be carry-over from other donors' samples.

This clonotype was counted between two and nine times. This CDR3 is CASSLANGYEQYV. CDR3 DNA: TGTGCCAGCAGCCTCGCCAATGGGTACGAGCAGTACGTC. The rearrangement links TRBV7-2 to TRBJ2-7; no firm D call. The V end lost 5 bases, the J end lost 4 bases, and 12 bases lay between the germline ends. Looked up from germline, CDR1 is SGHTA and CDR2 is FQGNSA. The CDR3 loop spans 13 amino acids.

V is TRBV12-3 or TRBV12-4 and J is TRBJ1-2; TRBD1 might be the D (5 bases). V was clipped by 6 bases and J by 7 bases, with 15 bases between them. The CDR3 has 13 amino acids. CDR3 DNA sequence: TGTGCCAGCAGCCCTAGTGTGGGGCTTGGCTACACCTTC. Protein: CASSPSVGLGYTF.

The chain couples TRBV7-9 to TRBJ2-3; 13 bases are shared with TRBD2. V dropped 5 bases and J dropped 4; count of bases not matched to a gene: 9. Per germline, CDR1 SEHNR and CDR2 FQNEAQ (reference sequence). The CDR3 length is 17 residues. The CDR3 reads CASSPLLAGGAPDTQYF. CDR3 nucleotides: TGTGCCAGCAGCCCTCTACTAGCGGGGGGGGCCCCAGATACGCAGTATTTT.

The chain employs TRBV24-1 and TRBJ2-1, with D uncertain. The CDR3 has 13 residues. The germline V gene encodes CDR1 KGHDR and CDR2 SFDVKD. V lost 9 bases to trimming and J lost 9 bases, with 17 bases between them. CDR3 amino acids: CATPPRRRSEQFF. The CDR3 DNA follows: TGTGCCACCCCCCCAAGGCGAAGGAGTGAGCAGTTCTTC.

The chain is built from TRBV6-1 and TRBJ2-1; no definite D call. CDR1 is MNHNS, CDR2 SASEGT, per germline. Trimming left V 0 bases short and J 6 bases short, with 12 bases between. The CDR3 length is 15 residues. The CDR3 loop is CASSEALRPLNEQFF. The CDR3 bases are TGTGCCAGCAGTGAAGCGCTTCGACCCCTCAATGAGCAGTTCTTC.

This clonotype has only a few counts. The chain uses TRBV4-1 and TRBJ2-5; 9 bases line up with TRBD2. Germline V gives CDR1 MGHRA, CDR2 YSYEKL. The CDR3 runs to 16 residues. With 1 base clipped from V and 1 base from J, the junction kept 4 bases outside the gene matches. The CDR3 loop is CASSQGGSGGQETQYF. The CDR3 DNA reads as TGCGCCAGCAGCCAAGGGGGTAGCGGGGGCCAAGAGACCCAGTACTTC.

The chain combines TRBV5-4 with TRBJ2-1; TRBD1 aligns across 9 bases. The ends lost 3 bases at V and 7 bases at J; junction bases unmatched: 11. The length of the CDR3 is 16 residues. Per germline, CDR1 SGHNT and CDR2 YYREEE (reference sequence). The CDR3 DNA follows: TGTGCCAGCAGCTCTTACGGGACAGGGTTCCTGAATGAGCAGTTCTTC. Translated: CASSSYGTGFLNEQFF.

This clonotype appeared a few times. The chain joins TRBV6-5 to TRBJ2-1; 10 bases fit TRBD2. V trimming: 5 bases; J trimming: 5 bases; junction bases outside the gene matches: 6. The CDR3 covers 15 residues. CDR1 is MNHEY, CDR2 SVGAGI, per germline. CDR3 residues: CASSKRGGSHNEQFF. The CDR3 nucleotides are TGTGCCAGCAGTAAGCGGGGGGGGAGTCACAATGAGCAGTTCTTC.

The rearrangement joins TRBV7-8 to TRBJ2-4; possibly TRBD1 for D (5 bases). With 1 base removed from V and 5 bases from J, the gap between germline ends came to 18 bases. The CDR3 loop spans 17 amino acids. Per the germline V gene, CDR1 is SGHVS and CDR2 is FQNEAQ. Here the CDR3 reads CASSLEPGSMAENIQYF. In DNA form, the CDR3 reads TGTGCCAGCAGCTTAGAACCAGGGTCGATGGCCGAAAACATTCAGTACTTC.

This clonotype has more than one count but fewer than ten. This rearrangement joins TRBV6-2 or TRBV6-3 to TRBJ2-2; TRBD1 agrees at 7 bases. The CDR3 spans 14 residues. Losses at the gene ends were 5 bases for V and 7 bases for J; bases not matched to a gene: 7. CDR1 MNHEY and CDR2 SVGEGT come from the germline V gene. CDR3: CASSPRDSSGELFF. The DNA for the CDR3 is TGTGCCAGCAGTCCCCGGGACAGCAGCGGGGAGCTGTTTTTT.

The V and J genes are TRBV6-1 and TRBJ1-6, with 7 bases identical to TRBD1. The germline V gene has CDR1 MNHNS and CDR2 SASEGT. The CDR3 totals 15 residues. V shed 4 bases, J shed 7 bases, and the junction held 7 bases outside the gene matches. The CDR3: CASSARQGLNSPLHF. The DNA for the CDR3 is TGTGCCAGCAGTGCCCGACAGGGATTGAATTCACCCCTCCACTTT.

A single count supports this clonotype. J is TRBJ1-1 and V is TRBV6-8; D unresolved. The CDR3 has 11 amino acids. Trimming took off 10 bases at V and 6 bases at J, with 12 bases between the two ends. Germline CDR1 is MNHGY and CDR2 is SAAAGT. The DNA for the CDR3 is TGTGCCAACATCCATTCAGCTGAAGCTTTCTTT. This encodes CANIHSAEAFF.

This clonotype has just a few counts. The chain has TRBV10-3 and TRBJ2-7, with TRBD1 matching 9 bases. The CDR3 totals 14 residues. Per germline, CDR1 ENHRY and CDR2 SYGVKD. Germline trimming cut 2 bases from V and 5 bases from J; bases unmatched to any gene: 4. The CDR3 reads CAISEEDRGHEQYV. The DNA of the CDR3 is TGTGCCATCAGTGAGGAGGACAGGGGACACGAGCAGTACGTC.

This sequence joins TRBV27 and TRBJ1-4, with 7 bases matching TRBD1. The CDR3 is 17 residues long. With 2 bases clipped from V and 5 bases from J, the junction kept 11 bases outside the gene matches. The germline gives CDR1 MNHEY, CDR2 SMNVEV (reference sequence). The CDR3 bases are TGTGCCAGCAGTTTAAGGGGACAGATCTTTAGCAATGAAAAACTGTTTTTT. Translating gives CASSLRGQIFSNEKLFF.

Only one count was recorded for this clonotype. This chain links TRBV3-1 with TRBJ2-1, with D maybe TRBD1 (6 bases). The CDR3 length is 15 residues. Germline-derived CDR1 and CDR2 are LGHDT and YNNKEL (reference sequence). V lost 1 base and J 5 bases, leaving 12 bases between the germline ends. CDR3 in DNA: TGTGCCAGCAGCCAAGGACAGGACGTTCACAATGAGCAGTTCTTC. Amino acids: CASSQGQDVHNEQFF.

The CDR3 spells CASSSTALEGVTEAFF. CDR3 in DNA: TGTGCCAGCAGCTCCACCGCTTTAGAGGGGGTCACTGAAGCTTTCTTT. This chain joins TRBV7-9 and TRBJ1-1; a weak D match, TRBD1 (6 bases). Per the germline V gene, CDR1 is SEHNR and CDR2 is FQNEAQ (reference sequence). The CDR3 runs 16 residues. Trimming took off 4 bases at V and 4 bases at J, with 19 bases between the two ends.

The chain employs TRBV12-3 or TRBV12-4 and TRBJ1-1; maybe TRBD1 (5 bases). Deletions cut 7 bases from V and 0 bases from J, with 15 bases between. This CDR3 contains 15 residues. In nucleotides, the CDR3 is TGTGCCAGCACCCATGAATGGACACTGAACACTGAAGCTTTCTTT. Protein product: CASTHEWTLNTEAFF.

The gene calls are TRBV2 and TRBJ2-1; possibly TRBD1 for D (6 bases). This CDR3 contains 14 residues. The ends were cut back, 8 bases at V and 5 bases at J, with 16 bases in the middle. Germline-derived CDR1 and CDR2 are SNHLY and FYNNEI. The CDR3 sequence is CASEERGFDNEQFF. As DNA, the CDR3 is TGTGCCAGCGAGGAGAGGGGGTTCGACAATGAGCAGTTCTTC.